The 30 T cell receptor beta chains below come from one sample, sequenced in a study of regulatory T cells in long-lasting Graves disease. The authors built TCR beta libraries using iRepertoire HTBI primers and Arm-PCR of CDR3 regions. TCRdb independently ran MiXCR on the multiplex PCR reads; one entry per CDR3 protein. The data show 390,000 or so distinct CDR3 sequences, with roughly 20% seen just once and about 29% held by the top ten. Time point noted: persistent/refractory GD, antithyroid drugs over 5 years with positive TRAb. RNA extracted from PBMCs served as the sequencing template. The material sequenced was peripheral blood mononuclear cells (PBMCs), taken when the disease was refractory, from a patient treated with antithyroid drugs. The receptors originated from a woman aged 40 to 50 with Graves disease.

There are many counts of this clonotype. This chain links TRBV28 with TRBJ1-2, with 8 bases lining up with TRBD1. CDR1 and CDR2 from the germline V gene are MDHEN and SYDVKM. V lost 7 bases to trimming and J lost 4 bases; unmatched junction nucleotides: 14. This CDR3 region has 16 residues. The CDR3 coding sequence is TGTGCCAGCACTCCCATGGGGCCAGGGGGCAGCTATGGCTACACCTTC. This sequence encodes CASTPMGPGGSYGYTF.

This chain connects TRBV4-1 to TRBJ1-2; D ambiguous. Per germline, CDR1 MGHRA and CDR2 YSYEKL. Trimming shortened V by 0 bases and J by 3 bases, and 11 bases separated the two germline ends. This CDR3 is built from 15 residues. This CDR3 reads CASSQDRDYHYGYTF. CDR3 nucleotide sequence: TGCGCCAGCAGCCAAGATCGGGATTACCACTATGGCTACACCTTC.

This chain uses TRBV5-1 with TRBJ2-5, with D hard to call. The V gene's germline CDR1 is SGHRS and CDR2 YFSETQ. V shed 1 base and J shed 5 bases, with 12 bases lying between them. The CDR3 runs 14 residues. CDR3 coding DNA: TGCGCCAGCAGCTTGCTCCAGAACGTGGAGACCCAGTACTTC. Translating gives CASSLLQNVETQYF.

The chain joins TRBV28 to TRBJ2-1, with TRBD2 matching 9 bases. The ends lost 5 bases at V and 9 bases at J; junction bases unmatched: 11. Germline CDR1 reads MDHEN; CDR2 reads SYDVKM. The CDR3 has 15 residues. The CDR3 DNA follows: TGTGCCAGCAGTCCCTCCGTAGCGGGAGTCTCTGAGCAGTTCTTC. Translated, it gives CASSPSVAGVSEQFF.

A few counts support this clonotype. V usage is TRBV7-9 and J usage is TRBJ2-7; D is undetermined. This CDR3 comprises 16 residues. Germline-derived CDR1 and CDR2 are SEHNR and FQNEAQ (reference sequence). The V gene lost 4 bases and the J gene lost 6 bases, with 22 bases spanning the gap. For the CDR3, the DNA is TGTGCCAGCAGCTACTATCTCGAGATTTTGTTCCGCGAGCAGTACTTC. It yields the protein CASSYYLEILFREQYF.

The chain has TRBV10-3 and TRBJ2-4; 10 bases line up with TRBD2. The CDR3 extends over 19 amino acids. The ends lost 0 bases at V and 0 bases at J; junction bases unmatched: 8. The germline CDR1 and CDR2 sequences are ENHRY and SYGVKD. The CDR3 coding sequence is TGTGCCATCAGTGAGTCAATAGCGGGAGGACCCCTAGCCAAAAACATTCAGTACTTC. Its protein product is CAISESIAGGPLAKNIQYF.

This chain's CDR3 is CASSLGGGRASETQYF. The CDR3 bases are TGCGCCAGCAGCTTGGGGGGCGGGAGGGCCTCAGAGACCCAGTACTTC. The chain employs TRBV5-1 and TRBJ2-5; 9 nucleotides match TRBD2. CDR1 and CDR2 (germline): SGHRS, YFSETQ. J lost 4 bases, V lost 0 bases, and 7 bases had no gene match. The CDR3 runs to 16 residues. The full variable domain, rest sourced from reference TRBV5-1 and TRBJ2-5, is KAGVTQTPRYLIKTRGQQVTLSCSPISGHRSVSWYQQTPGQGLQFLFEYFSETQRNKGNFPGRFSGRQFSNSRSEMNVSTLELGDSALYLCASSLGGGRASETQYFGPGTRLLVL.

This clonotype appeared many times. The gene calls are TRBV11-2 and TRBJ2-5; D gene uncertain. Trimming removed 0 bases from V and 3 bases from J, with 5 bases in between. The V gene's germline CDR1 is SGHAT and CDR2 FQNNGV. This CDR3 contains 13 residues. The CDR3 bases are TGTGCCAGCAGCTTAGACCCGAAAGAGACCCAGTACTTC. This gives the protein CASSLDPKETQYF. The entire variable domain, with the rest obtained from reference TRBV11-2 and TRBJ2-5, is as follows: EAGVAQSPRYKIIEKRQSVAFWCNPISGHATLYWYQQILGQGPKLLIQFQNNGVVDDSQLPKDRFSAERLKGVDSTLKIQPAKLEDSAVYLCASSLDPKETQYFGPGTRLLVL.

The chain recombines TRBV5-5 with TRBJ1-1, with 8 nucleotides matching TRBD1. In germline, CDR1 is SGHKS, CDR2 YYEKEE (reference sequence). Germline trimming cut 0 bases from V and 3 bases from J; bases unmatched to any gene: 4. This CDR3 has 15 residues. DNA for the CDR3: TGTGCCAGCAGCTTGGCAGGGGGCGCTGACACTGAAGCTTTCTTT. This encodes CASSLAGGADTEAFF. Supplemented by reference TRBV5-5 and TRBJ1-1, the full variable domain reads DAGVTQSPTHLIKTRGQQVTLRCSPISGHKSVSWYQQVLGQGPQFIFQYYEKEERGRGNFPDRFSARQFPNYSSELNVNALLLGDSALYLCASSLAGGADTEAFFGQGTRLTVV.

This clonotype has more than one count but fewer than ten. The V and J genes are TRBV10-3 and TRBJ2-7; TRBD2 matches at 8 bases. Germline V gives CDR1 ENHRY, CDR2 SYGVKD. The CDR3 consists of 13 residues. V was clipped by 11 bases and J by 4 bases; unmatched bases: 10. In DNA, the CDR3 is TGTGCCGTCGCCCAGCGGGAGCCGTACGAGCAGTACTTC. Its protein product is CAVAQREPYEQYF.

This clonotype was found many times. The DNA of the CDR3 is TGTGCCAGCAGTCAACAGGGATGGCGTTCACCCCTCCACTTT. This gives the protein CASSQQGWRSPLHF. The V and J genes are TRBV28 and TRBJ1-6, with D perhaps TRBD1 (6 bases). The V gene's germline CDR1 is MDHEN and CDR2 SYDVKM. This CDR3 is built from 14 residues. The V and J ends lost 5 bases and 9 bases respectively, with 14 bases between them.

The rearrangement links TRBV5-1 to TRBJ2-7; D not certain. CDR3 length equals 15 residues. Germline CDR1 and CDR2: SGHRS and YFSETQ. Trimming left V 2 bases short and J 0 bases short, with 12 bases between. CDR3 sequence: CASSFSPASSYEQYF. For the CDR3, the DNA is TGCGCCAGCAGCTTTAGTCCGGCGAGCTCCTACGAGCAGTACTTC.

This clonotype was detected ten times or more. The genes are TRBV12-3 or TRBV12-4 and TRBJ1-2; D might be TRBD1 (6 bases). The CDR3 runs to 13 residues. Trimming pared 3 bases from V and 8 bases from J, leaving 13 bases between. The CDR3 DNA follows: TGTGCCAGCAGTTTGGCAGGGGCTCGCGGCTACACCTTC. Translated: CASSLAGARGYTF.

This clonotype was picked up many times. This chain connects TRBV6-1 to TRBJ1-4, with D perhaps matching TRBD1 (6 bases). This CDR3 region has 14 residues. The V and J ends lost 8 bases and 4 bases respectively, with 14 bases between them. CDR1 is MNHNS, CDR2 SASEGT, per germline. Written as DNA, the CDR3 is TGTGCCAGCGTGGTTGGACAGCATAATGAAAAACTGTTTTTT. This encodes CASVVGQHNEKLFF.

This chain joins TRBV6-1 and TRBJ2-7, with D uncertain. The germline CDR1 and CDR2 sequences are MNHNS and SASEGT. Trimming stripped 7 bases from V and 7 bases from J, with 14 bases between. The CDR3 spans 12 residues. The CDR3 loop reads CASTSPVREQYF. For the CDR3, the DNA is TGTGCCAGCACGTCGCCTGTGAGGGAGCAGTACTTC.

The CDR3 region has the DNA TGTGCCAGCAGCGTAGGTGGGACAGGTTCGGACGAGCAGTACTTC. Protein sequence: CASSVGGTGSDEQYF. This chain links TRBV9 with TRBJ2-7; 8 nucleotides align to TRBD1. CDR1 is SGDLS, CDR2 YYNGEE, per germline. The CDR3 totals 15 residues. The ends lost 0 bases at V and 5 bases at J; junction bases unmatched: 7.

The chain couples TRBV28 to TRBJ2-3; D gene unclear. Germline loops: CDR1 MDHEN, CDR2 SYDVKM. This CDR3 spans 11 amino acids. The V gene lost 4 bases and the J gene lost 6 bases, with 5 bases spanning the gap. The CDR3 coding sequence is TGTGCCAGCAGTTGGGCGGATACGCAGTATTTT. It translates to CASSWADTQYF.

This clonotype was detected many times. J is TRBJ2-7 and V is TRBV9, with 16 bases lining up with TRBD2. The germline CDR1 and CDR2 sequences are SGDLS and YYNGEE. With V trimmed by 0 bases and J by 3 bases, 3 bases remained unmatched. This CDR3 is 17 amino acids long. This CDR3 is CASSVDGTSGRVYEQYF. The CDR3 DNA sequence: TGTGCCAGCAGCGTAGACGGGACTAGCGGGAGGGTCTACGAGCAGTACTTC.

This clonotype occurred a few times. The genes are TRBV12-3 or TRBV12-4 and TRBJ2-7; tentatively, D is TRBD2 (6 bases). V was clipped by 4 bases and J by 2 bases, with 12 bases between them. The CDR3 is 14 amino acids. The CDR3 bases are TGTGCCAGCAGTTGCGGGACTCTGGCCTACGAGCAGTACTTC. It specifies CASSCGTLAYEQYF.

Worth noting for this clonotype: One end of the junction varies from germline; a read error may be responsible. The CDR3 DNA sequence: TGCGCCAGCAGCCAAGATTGGCCGGGCGGGCAGTACTTC. Encoded protein: CASSQDWPGGQYF. The J gene is TRBJ2-7, the V gene TRBV28, with D unresolved. The germline V gene encodes CDR1 MDHEN and CDR2 SYDVKM. The CDR3 runs to 13 residues.

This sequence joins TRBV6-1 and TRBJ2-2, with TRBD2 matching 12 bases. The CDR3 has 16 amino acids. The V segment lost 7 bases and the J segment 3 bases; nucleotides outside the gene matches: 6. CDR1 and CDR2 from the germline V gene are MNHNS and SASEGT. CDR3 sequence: CASTALAGGYTGELFF. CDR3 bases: TGTGCCAGCACCGCTCTAGCGGGAGGGTACACCGGGGAGCTGTTTTTT.

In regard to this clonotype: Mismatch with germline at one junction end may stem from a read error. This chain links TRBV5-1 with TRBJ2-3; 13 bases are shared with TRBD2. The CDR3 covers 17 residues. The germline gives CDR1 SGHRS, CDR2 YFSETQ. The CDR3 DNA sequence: TGTGCCAGCAGCTTTCGGACTAGCGGGAGTGGGACAGATACGCAGTATTTT. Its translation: CASSFRTSGSGTDTQYF.

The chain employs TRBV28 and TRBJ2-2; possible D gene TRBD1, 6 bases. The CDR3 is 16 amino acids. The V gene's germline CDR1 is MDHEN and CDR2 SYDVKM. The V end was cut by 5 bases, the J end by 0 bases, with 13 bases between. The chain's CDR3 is CASSPTGISNTGELFF. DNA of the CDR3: TGTGCCAGCAGTCCCACAGGGATTTCGAACACCGGGGAGCTGTTTTTT.

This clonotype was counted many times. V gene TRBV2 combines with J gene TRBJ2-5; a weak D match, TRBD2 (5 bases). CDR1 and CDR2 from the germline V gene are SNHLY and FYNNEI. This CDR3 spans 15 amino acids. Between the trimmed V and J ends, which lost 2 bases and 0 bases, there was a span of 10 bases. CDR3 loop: CASSERVAHQETQYF. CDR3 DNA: TGTGCCAGCAGTGAACGGGTAGCGCACCAAGAGACCCAGTACTTC.

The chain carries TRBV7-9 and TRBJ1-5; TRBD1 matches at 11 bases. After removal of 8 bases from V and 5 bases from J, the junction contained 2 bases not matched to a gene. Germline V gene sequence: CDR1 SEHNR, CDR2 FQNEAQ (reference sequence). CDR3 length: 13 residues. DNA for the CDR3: TGTGCCAGCGGGGACAGGGGGGATCAGCCCCAGCATTTT. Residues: CASGDRGDQPQHF.

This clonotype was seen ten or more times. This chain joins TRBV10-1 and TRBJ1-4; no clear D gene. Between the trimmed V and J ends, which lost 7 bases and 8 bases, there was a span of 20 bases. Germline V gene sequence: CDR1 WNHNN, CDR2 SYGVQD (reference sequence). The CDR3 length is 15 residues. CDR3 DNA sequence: TGCGCCAGCACCCAGCCGAATGGGAGGAGGGAAAAACTGTTTTTT. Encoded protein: CASTQPNGRREKLFF.

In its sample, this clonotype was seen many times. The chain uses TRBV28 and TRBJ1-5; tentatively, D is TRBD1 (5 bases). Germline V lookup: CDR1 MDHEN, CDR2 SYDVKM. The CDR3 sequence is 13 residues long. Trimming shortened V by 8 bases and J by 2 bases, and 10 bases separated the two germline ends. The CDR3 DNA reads TGTGCCAGCCTCGGGGCGCGCAATCAGCCCCAGCATTTT. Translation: CASLGARNQPQHF.

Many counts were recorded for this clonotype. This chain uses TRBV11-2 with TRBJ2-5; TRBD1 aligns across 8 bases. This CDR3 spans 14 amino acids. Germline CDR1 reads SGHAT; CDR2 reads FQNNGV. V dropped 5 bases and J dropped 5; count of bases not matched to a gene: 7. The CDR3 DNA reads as TGTGCCAGCAGCCGGGACAGGACCGGGGAGACCCAGTACTTC. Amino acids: CASSRDRTGETQYF.

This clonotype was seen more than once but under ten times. The CDR3 is CASSLGRSATNEKLFF. The CDR3 DNA reads TGCGCCAGCAGCTTAGGCAGGTCAGCAACTAATGAAAAACTGTTTTTT. The chain joins TRBV5-1 to TRBJ1-4; no reliable D call. The CDR3 extends over 16 amino acids. Germline lookup yields CDR1 SGHRS and CDR2 YFSETQ. Trimming pared 2 bases from V and 0 bases from J, leaving 11 bases between.

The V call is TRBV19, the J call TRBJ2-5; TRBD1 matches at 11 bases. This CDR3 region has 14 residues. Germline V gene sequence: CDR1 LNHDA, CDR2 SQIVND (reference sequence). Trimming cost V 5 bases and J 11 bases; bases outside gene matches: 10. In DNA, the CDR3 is TGTGCCAGTAGTCCGCGGACAGGGGGCATTGAGCAGTACTTC. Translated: CASSPRTGGIEQYF.